This T cell receptor (beta chain) was profiled in a study of PD-1 blockade in classical Hodgkin lymphoma. Study-level points and caveats: Whoever responded completely had baseline diversity much like that seen in newly diagnosed patients. Patients with an early start, nivolumab under 1 year after ASCT, were excluded. At baseline, newly diagnosed patients reportedly showed less TCR diversity than healthy donors. Causes of the repertoire differences remain undefined, possibly disease activity or prior therapy.

The protocol was immunoSEQ multiplex PCR, while the TCRdb copy is restricted to in-frame clones and leaves out a portion. The sample has 4,000 to 5,000 clones; 71% are singletons. Each patient experienced a relapse that followed autologous stem cell transplantation, and brentuximab vedotin exposure varied. CDR3 length: 15 amino acids. Germline CDR1 and CDR2: MNHEY and SMNVEV (reference sequence). V trimming: 6 bases; J trimming: 6 bases; junction bases outside the gene matches: 10. About this clone: Its antigen is undetermined.

The TCR comes from a human donor with classical Hodgkin lymphoma. The sequences come from peripheral blood mononuclear cells (PBMCs), collected at baseline. V and J are TRBV27 and TRBJ1-1, with 10 bases matching TRBD1. CDR3 in DNA: TGTGCCAGCAGACGGACAGGGGGTGTGGGGGCTGAAGCTTTCTTT. It is translated as CASRRTGGVGAEAFF.